These T cell receptor beta chains were read from a single sample in a study of T cells in localized non-small cell lung cancer. The protocol was immunoSEQ multiplex PCR, while the TCRdb copy is restricted to in-frame clones and leaves out a portion. This table has 65,000 to 95,000 clones, less than 85% appearing once. Here the sequenced sample was PBMCs, taken before any cancer treatment. The receptors were sampled from a man aged 40-75 years with stage II squamous cell lung carcinoma. Each CDR3 is given with its conserved first and last residue. Each record gives: V gene, clone size, D gene, J gene, CDR3 protein, CDR3 DNA. D genes are given only for firm matches. Expanded clones are given a class, and other clones once, few, many or no size at all.

>TRBV9|-|-|TRBJ2-5
CASSVGTQAGEETQYF
TGTGCCAGCAGTGTCGGGACTCAGGCAGGGGAAGAGACCCAGTACTTC
>TRBV28|-|TRBD2|TRBJ2-3
CASSFLSSGRAVDTQYF
TGTGCCAGCAGTTTCCTGAGTAGCGGGAGGGCCGTAGATACGCAGTATTTT
>TRBV7-7|-|-|TRBJ2-3
CASSLDGSTDTQYF
TGTGCTAGCAGCTTAGATGGTAGCACAGATACGCAGTATTTT
>TRBV19|few|-|TRBJ1-5
CASSTRGAEGNQPQHF
TGTGCCAGTAGTACTCGTGGAGCGGAGGGCAATCAGCCCCAGCATTTT
>TRBV10-3|-|TRBD1|TRBJ1-3
CAIRGTGGRNTIYF
TGTGCCATCAGGGGGACAGGAGGGCGAAACACCATATATTTT
>TRBV9|-|-|TRBJ2-2
CASSAGHYTGELFF
TGTGCCAGCAGCGCCGGACACTACACCGGGGAGCTGTTTTTT
>TRBV5-1|-|-|TRBJ2-5
CASAPRQIQETQYF
TGCGCCAGCGCCCCCAGACAGATCCAAGAGACCCAGTACTTC
>TRBV7-9|-|-|TRBJ1-5
CASSSGNQPQHF
TGTGCCAGCAGCTCCGGCAATCAGCCCCAGCATTTT
>TRBV28|once|-|TRBJ2-1
CASSPRPDNEQFF
TGTGCCAGCAGTCCGAGACCAGACAATGAGCAGTTCTTC
>TRBV7-3|-|-|TRBJ2-5
CASSLTKQETQYF
TGTGCCAGCAGCTTAACTAAGCAAGAGACCCAGTACTTC
>TRBV6-5|-|TRBD2|TRBJ2-7
CASRPGLGPHEQYF
TGTGCCAGCAGGCCGGGACTAGGCCCTCACGAGCAGTACTTC
>TRBV6-6|-|-|TRBJ2-7
CASSYSGGGAHEQYF
TGTGCCAGCAGTTACTCAGGAGGGGGTGCCCACGAGCAGTACTTC
>TRBV5-4|-|-|TRBJ2-1
CASRTENYNEQFF
TGTGCCAGCAGAACCGAGAATTACAATGAGCAGTTCTTC
>TRBV29-1|once|-|TRBJ1-5
CSVGREGQPQHF
TGCAGCGTTGGGCGCGAGGGACAGCCCCAGCATTTT
>TRBV11-2|once|-|TRBJ2-1
CASSLQGPYNEQFF
TGTGCCAGCAGCTTACAGGGACCCTACAATGAGCAGTTCTTC
>TRBV28|-|TRBD1|TRBJ2-7
CASSLGQGPYEQYF
TGTGCCAGCAGTCTAGGACAGGGGCCCTACGAGCAGTACTTC
>TRBV5-1|-|TRBD2|TRBJ2-3
CASRPGLAGGKGNTQYF
TGCGCCAGCAGACCCGGGCTAGCGGGGGGCAAGGGGAATACGCAGTATTTT
>TRBV2|-|-|TRBJ1-2
CASRVRDGYTF
TGTGCCAGCAGGGTCAGGGATGGCTACACCTTC
>TRBV7-8|-|TRBD1|TRBJ2-3
CASKGGRTDTQYF
TGTGCCAGCAAAGGGGGCCGTACAGATACGCAGTATTTT
>TRBV5-1|-|TRBD1|TRBJ2-5
CASSRMGTGQETQYF
TGCGCCAGCAGCCGAATGGGGACAGGGCAAGAGACCCAGTACTTC
>TRBV12-2|-|-|TRBJ2-3
CASRFRRALIVDTQYF
TGTGCAAGTCGCTTCCGTAGGGCACTCATCGTGGATACGCAGTATTTT
>TRBV9|-|TRBD1|TRBJ2-2
CASRTTGITGELFF
TGTGCCAGCAGGACGACAGGGATCACCGGGGAGCTGTTTTTT
>TRBV27|-|TRBD2|TRBJ2-3
CASRSSGTDTQYF
TGTGCCAGCAGGTCTAGCGGGACCGATACGCAGTATTTT
>TRBV19|-|-|TRBJ2-6
CASIRGGSGSGANVLTF
TGTGCCAGTATTCGAGGGGGGAGTGGATCTGGGGCCAACGTCCTGACTTTC
>TRBV28|-|-|TRBJ1-2
CASTGFGTGVPNYGYTF
TGTGCCAGCACCGGGTTTGGAACAGGAGTGCCTAACTATGGCTACACCTTC
>TRBV6-5|-|-|TRBJ2-7
CASSYSGGHSSYEQYF
TGTGCCAGCAGTTACTCGGGGGGCCACAGCTCCTACGAGCAGTACTTC
>TRBV6-1|-|TRBD1|TRBJ2-7
CASTDRAYEQYF
TGTGCCAGCACAGACAGGGCCTACGAGCAGTACTTC
>TRBV2|once|TRBD1|TRBJ2-7
CATGTEISYEQYF
TGTGCCACAGGGACAGAAATCTCCTACGAGCAGTACTTC
>TRBV30|few|-|TRBJ1-1
CAWRWGAEAFF
TGTGCCTGGAGATGGGGGGCTGAAGCTTTCTTT
>TRBV5-5|-|-|TRBJ1-5
CASSLDPSGGSNQPQHF
TGTGCCAGCAGCTTGGACCCCTCCGGGGGCAGCAATCAGCCCCAGCATTTT
>TRBV14|-|TRBD1|TRBJ2-7
CASSQGQEPYEQYF
TGTGCCAGCAGCCAGGGACAGGAACCCTACGAGCAGTACTTC
>TRBV19|few|-|TRBJ1-5
CASSGGRGQPQHF
TGTGCCAGTAGCGGGGGACGGGGTCAGCCCCAGCATTTT
>TRBV2|-|-|TRBJ2-7
CASSDLFGRALSYEQYF
TGTGCCAGCAGTGATCTTTTCGGTCGGGCCCTCTCCTACGAGCAGTACTTC
>TRBV4-1|-|-|TRBJ2-7
CASSQDRWQISYEQYF
TGCGCCAGCAGCCAAGATAGGTGGCAGATCTCCTACGAGCAGTACTTC
>TRBV4-1|-|TRBD1|TRBJ2-4
CASSQPGQGGNIQYF
TGCGCCAGCAGCCAACCGGGACAGGGAGGAAACATTCAGTACTTC
>TRBV28|-|TRBD1|TRBJ1-6
CASSQSDRMRTPLHF
TGTGCCAGCAGTCAATCGGACAGGATGAGGACACCCCTCCACTTT
>TRBV6-5|-|TRBD1|TRBJ1-2
CASRTGQTNYGYTF
TGTGCCAGCAGAACGGGACAGACAAACTATGGCTACACCTTC
>TRBV28|-|TRBD2|TRBJ2-3
CASSPLGAGGGDTQYF
TGTGCCAGCAGCCCCTTGGGGGCGGGAGGGGGAGATACGCAGTATTTT
>TRBV6-5|-|TRBD1|TRBJ2-7
CASTLGGTGKFEQYF
TGTGCCAGCACCTTAGGGGGGACAGGGAAATTCGAGCAGTACTTC
>TRBV7-2|-|-|TRBJ1-1
CASSLALGGMNTEAFF
TGTGCCAGCAGCTTAGCGTTAGGAGGGATGAACACTGAAGCTTTCTTT
>TRBV28|-|TRBD1|TRBJ1-5
CASSFGTGGRSNQPQHF
TGTGCCAGCAGTTTTGGGACAGGGGGCAGGAGCAATCAGCCCCAGCATTTT
>TRBV11-2|-|TRBD1|TRBJ1-2
CASSSGGHYGYTF
TGTGCCAGCAGCTCAGGGGGTCACTATGGCTACACCTTC
>TRBV27|-|TRBD1|TRBJ1-4
CASTPTLGTGNEKLFF
TGTGCCAGCACCCCCACTCTCGGGACAGGGAATGAAAAACTGTTTTTT
>TRBV6-1|-|-|TRBJ1-1
CASRDPMVPNTEAFF
TGTGCCAGCAGGGACCCCATGGTTCCGAACACTGAAGCTTTCTTT
>TRBV7-6|-|-|TRBJ2-2
CASSLAGGAAGELFF
TGTGCCAGCAGCTTAGCAGGCGGGGCCGCCGGGGAGCTGTTTTTT
>TRBV9|many|-|TRBJ1-6
CASSVDGRARQISPLHF
TGTGCCAGCAGCGTAGATGGCAGGGCTCGGCAAATTTCACCCCTCCACTTT
>TRBV6-5|once|-|TRBJ1-1
CASSYSAALNTEAFF
TGTGCCAGCAGTTACTCGGCGGCCTTGAACACTGAAGCTTTCTTT
>TRBV10-3|-|-|TRBJ2-3
CAIRGGAATDTQYF
TGTGCCATCAGGGGGGGGGCAGCTACAGATACGCAGTATTTT
>TRBV19|few|-|TRBJ1-2
CASSEDFLYGYTF
TGTGCCAGTAGTGAGGACTTCCTCTATGGCTACACCTTC
>TRBV29-1|-|-|TRBJ2-7
CSANQGSLPYEQYF
TGCAGCGCCAATCAGGGTAGTCTTCCCTACGAGCAGTACTTC
>TRBV28|-|-|TRBJ1-4
CAVLQGGNEKLFF
TGTGCCGTCCTACAGGGAGGAAATGAAAAACTGTTTTTT
>TRBV27|-|-|TRBJ2-1
CASLLGGGSGYNEQFF
TGTGCCAGCTTGCTGGGAGGGGGCTCGGGGTACAATGAGCAGTTCTTC
>TRBV5-3|-|-|TRBJ2-5
CARSRLTDNQETQYF
TGTGCCAGAAGCCGATTAACAGACAACCAAGAGACCCAGTACTTC